The source of this T cell receptor beta chain is a study of CD8+ T cells in alopecia areata. There are 12 residues in the CDR3. V dropped 5 bases and J dropped 16 bases, with 18 bases sitting between them. Per the germline V gene, CDR1 is MNHNY and CDR2 is SVGAGI (reference sequence). This clone has only a few counts. Extracted from the samples, RNA was reverse transcribed into cDNA to serve as the sequencing template. TCRdb's table, derived via immunoSEQ multiplex PCR, lists solely in-frame clones and lacks some. The table records 180,000 or so clones, 45% to 60% of them present only once. The treatment here: oral pan-JAK inhibitor, 5-10 mg twice daily.

The source was CD8+ T cells sorted from blood, collected between weeks 51 and 54, from a patient treated with tofacitinib. The TCR originated in a human donor with alopecia areata. The chain uses TRBV6-6 and TRBJ2-4; no clear D gene. The CDR3 loop reads CASSQGIKRVYF. CDR3 DNA sequence: TGTGCCAGCAGTCAAGGAATTAAACGGGTTTACTTC.